This entry concerns a single TCR beta chain. This entry is derived from a study of blood T cells in healthy people across ages. Across the whole study: About one barcoded beta molecule was captured per two T cells (by template switching).

It was with a sample-barcoded 5' primer and a J-beta primer mix that a second PCR of roughly 7 to 12 cycles was run. TCRdb reanalysed the 5' RACE reads using MiXCR and keeps one entry per CDR3 protein. The data contain 1.4 million or so distinct CDR3 sequences, about 45% of them seen just once; the ten biggest clones take up around 4%. This CDR3 has 15 residues. V was shortened by 0 bases and J by 1 base, with 10 bases between the two germline ends. Germline-derived CDR1 and CDR2 are MGHRA and YSYEKL. The genes are TRBV4-1 and TRBJ2-7, with D possibly being TRBD1 (6 bases). Input material: blood. This clonotype was sampled from a woman under 30 in good health. The CDR3 region has the DNA TGCGCCAGCAGCCAAGAAAACAGGGTGTCCTACGAGCAGTACTTC. It codes for CASSQENRVSYEQYF.